The clone carrying this T cell receptor (beta chain) has a handful of counts. The V and J ends lost 5 bases and 2 bases, in that order; junction bases with no gene match: 9. Germline V gives CDR1 LNHNV, CDR2 YYDKDF (reference sequence). The CDR3 totals 15 residues. Sequenced patients had shown CD8+CD57+ cell expansion by flow cytometry. This sample stems from a study of CD8+CD57+ T cells in acquired aplastic anemia. Using genomic DNA as the template, TCR beta VDJ and CDR3 profiling was carried out. In TCRdb, the reads were re-called with MiXCR into one record per CDR3 protein. This table holds about 40,000 distinct CDR3 sequences, roughly three fifths found once.

The clonotype originates from a human donor with aplastic anemia. This rearrangement joins TRBV15 to TRBJ2-7, with 7 bases lining up with TRBD1. The specimen was sorted CD4+, CD8+, or CD8+CD57+ T cells (not recorded which) from PBMCs. The CDR3 coding sequence is TGTGCCACCAGCTCCAGGACAGGACTCACCTACGAGCAGTACTTC. Its translation is CATSSRTGLTYEQYF.